Listed here are 11 T cell receptor beta chains from one sample, sequenced in a study of shared clonotypes between healthy human individuals. Some clones are missing from TCRdb's copy, which holds only in-frame ones; the method was immunoSEQ multiplex PCR. The table records about 1 million clones, 65% to 75% of them present only once. Sequenced input: memory CD4+ T cells sorted from blood. The subset is: CD45RA-negative fraction. Receptors originate from a man aged 18 to 30 in good health.

The chain couples TRBV7-4 to TRBJ1-4, with 12 bases lining up with TRBD1. V dropped 6 bases and J dropped 2; count of bases not matched to a gene: 22. Germline V gives CDR1 SGHVT, CDR2 SQSDAQ. The CDR3 covers 22 residues. The CDR3 DNA follows: TGTGCCAGCAGTTGGAGCCGATCAATCGGGACAGGGGGCTCAGGGACTAATGAAAAACTGTTTTTT. Its translation is CASSWSRSIGTGGSGTNEKLFF. Drawing the rest from reference TRBV7-4 and TRBJ1-4, the complete variable domain is GAGVSQSPRYKVAKRGRDVALRCDSISGHVTLYWYRQTLGQGSEVLTYSQSDAQRDKSGRPSGRFSAERPERSVSTLKIQRTEQGDSAVYLCASSWSRSIGTGGSGTNEKLFFGSGTQLSVL.

Notes on this clone: Within the sample, other DNA sequences also encode this same CDR3. This chain uses TRBV10-3 with TRBJ2-5, with TRBD1 identical over 9 bases. Germline CDR1 is ENHRY and CDR2 is SYGVKD. The CDR3 covers 14 residues. The ends lost 6 bases at V and 1 base at J; junction bases unmatched: 3. CDR3 coding DNA: TGTGCCATCAGCTCGACAGGGGGCCAAGAGACCCAGTACTTC. It specifies CAISSTGGQETQYF.

The chain uses TRBV6-5 and TRBJ2-2; D might be TRBD1 (6 bases). Trimming stripped 6 bases from V and 4 bases from J, with 12 bases between. Germline V gene sequence: CDR1 MNHEY, CDR2 SVGAGI. This CDR3 is 14 amino acids long. CDR3 nucleotides: TGTGCCAGCAGCCCTGACAGGACCACCGGGGAGCTGTTTTTT. Amino acids: CASSPDRTTGELFF.

This rearrangement joins TRBV7-9 to TRBJ2-3; no reliable D call. The V end was cut by 2 bases, the J end by 2 bases, with 11 bases between. The CDR3 runs 15 residues. CDR1 is SEHNR and CDR2 is FQNEAQ in the germline V gene (reference sequence). Here the CDR3 reads CASSLFRGDTDTQYF. CDR3 nucleotides: TGTGCCAGCAGCTTATTTCGCGGAGACACAGATACGCAGTATTTT.

The V gene is TRBV10-3, the J gene TRBJ2-3; 7 positions agree with TRBD2. With 1 base clipped from V and 1 base from J, the junction kept 2 bases outside the gene matches. The CDR3 is 15 amino acids. Germline V gene sequence: CDR1 ENHRY, CDR2 SYGVKD. Here the CDR3 reads CAISEWSGGTDTQYF. The CDR3 DNA reads as TGTGCCATCAGTGAGTGGAGCGGGGGCACAGATACGCAGTATTTT.

The genes are TRBV10-3 and TRBJ1-2, with D unresolved. In germline, CDR1 is ENHRY, CDR2 SYGVKD. Trimming removed 10 bases at V and 8 bases at J, with 23 bases between. The CDR3 extends over 14 amino acids. The CDR3 sequence: CATDRAEGMMGYTF. The DNA for the CDR3 is TGTGCCACCGACCGGGCGGAGGGTATGATGGGCTACACCTTC.

The genes are TRBV7-9 and TRBJ1-3, with unresolved D. V gave up 5 bases and J gave up 0 bases, with 8 bases separating them. Germline CDR1 SEHNR, CDR2 FQNEAQ (reference sequence). There are 14 residues in the CDR3. CDR3 residues: CASSPGNSGNTIYF. The CDR3 region has the DNA TGTGCCAGCAGCCCCGGGAACTCTGGAAACACCATATATTTT. Drawing the rest from reference TRBV7-9 and TRBJ1-3, the complete variable domain is DTGVSQNPRHKITKRGQNVTFRCDPISEHNRLYWYRQTLGQGPEFLTYFQNEAQLEKSRLLSDRFSAERPKGSFSTLEIQRTEQGDSAMYLCASSPGNSGNTIYFGEGSWLTVV.

V usage is TRBV30 and J usage is TRBJ1-2, with D possibly being TRBD1 (5 bases). The CDR3 runs to 12 residues. CDR1 and CDR2 from the germline V gene are GTSNPN and SVGIG (reference sequence). V shed 7 bases and J shed 4 bases, with 13 bases lying between them. This chain's CDR3 is CASRTISYGYTF. The CDR3 DNA reads as TGTGCCTCGCGGACAATCTCCTATGGCTACACCTTC.

CDR3 DNA: TGTGCCACAGGCCCAGGCCTAGCAAGCACAGATACGCAGTATTTT. Residues: CATGPGLASTDTQYF. V is TRBV10-3 and J is TRBJ2-3, with a tentative D call TRBD2 (5 bases). CDR1 ENHRY and CDR2 SYGVKD come from the germline V gene. Trimming took 10 bases from V and 0 from J, leaving 17 bases between them. The CDR3 is 15 amino acids.

The rearrangement links TRBV5-4 to TRBJ2-1; 10 bases map to TRBD1. CDR1 and CDR2 from the germline V gene are SGHNT and YYREEE (reference sequence). This CDR3 region has 15 residues. Trimming took 5 bases from V and 3 from J; bases not matched to a gene: 5. Here the CDR3 reads CASRRDRGLYNEQFF. Here the CDR3 DNA reads TGTGCCAGCAGGCGGGACAGGGGACTCTACAATGAGCAGTTCTTC.

The chain recombines TRBV6-1 with TRBJ1-2; a weak D match, TRBD1 (6 bases). In germline, CDR1 is MNHNS, CDR2 SASEGT. Trimming removed 2 bases at V and 7 bases at J, with 11 bases between. The CDR3 loop spans 13 amino acids. The CDR3 DNA follows: TGTGCCAGCAGTGAACCGGGGGCGGCTGGCTACACCTTC. Its protein is CASSEPGAAGYTF.